Below are 8 T cell receptor beta chains sequenced from a single sample in a study of neurological immune-mediated disorders. The sample's time point: technical triplicate 3. MiXCR, run by TCRdb on the 5' RACE reads, gives a single entry per CDR3 protein. This sample has approximately 40,000 distinct CDR3 sequences, with 20% to 25% found just once. Sequencing was done on a sample of PBMCs. The origin of the receptors is a man between 60 and 75 years old with HTLV-1-associated myelopathy (HAM/TSP).

This clonotype was detected ten times or more. V usage is TRBV12-3 or TRBV12-4 and J usage is TRBJ2-5; 8 nucleotides align to TRBD2. V gave up 6 bases and J gave up 7 bases; unmatched junction bases: 4. CDR3 size: 12 residues. The CDR3, as DNA: TGTGCCAGCAGCCCGGGAGGGATGACCCAGTACTTC. This translates into CASSPGGMTQYF.

This clonotype has at least ten counts. This chain joins TRBV12-3 or TRBV12-4 and TRBJ1-5; D gene unclear. There are 15 residues in the CDR3. The germline V and J ends were trimmed by 3 bases and 2 bases, with 11 bases remaining between them. The CDR3 DNA reads as TGTGCCAGCAGTTTGGAAAGGCGGGGCAATCAGCCCCAGCATTTT. It codes for CASSLERRGNQPQHF.

This clonotype showed up many times. The chain employs TRBV4-1 and TRBJ2-1; 9 bases are shared with TRBD1. V dropped 5 bases and J dropped 4; count of bases not matched to a gene: 9. The CDR3 loop spans 16 amino acids. Germline CDR1 reads MGHRA; CDR2 reads YSYEKL. CDR3 nucleotides: TGCGCCAGCAGCGGACCGACAGGGGGGACATACAATGAGCAGTTCTTC. Amino acids: CASSGPTGGTYNEQFF.

The rearrangement uses TRBV10-3 and TRBJ1-5, with 7 bases that match TRBD1. Unmatched junction bases numbered 7, after V lost 10 bases and J lost 1 base. The CDR3 spans 14 residues. Germline CDR1 reads ENHRY; CDR2 reads SYGVKD. The DNA of the CDR3 is TGTGCCACCACGACAGGGTTAAGCAATCAGCCCCAGCATTTT. Protein product: CATTTGLSNQPQHF.

At least ten counts were recorded for this clonotype. The chain recombines TRBV9 with TRBJ1-2; 11 nucleotides agree with TRBD1. The V gene's germline CDR1 is SGDLS and CDR2 YYNGEE. J gave up 6 bases and V 0 bases, and 7 bases lay outside the gene matches. CDR3 length equals 16 residues. The CDR3 nucleotides are TGTGCCAGCAGCGTAGAGGGACAGGGGGACTCGGATGGCTACACCTTC. It codes for CASSVEGQGDSDGYTF.

There are many counts of this clonotype. The chain combines TRBV25-1 with TRBJ1-1; 7 nucleotides line up with TRBD1. This CDR3 region has 12 residues. Germline V gene sequence: CDR1 MGHDK, CDR2 SYGVNS. Trimming cost V 4 bases and J 4 bases; bases outside gene matches: 0. The CDR3 DNA follows: TGTGCCAGCAGTGGGACAGGCACTGAAGCTTTCTTT. It encodes CASSGTGTEAFF.

This clonotype was observed many times. V and J are TRBV2 and TRBJ2-5, with 8 positions matching TRBD2. The CDR3 runs to 14 residues. Trimming at V came to 4 bases and at J to 5 bases, leaving 6 bases not matched to a gene. Germline loops: CDR1 SNHLY, CDR2 FYNNEI. CDR3 residues: CASSVSGSRETQYF. The CDR3 nucleotides are TGTGCCAGCAGTGTAAGCGGGAGTAGGGAGACCCAGTACTTC.

There are many counts of this clonotype. V usage is TRBV12-3 or TRBV12-4 and J usage is TRBJ1-1; D is perhaps TRBD1 (6 bases). Between the trimmed V and J ends, which lost 7 bases and 0 bases, there was a span of 15 bases. The CDR3 spans 15 residues. As DNA, the CDR3 is TGTGCCAGCATCTATAGGAGGGACATGAACACTGAAGCTTTCTTT. Amino acids: CASIYRRDMNTEAFF.